This T cell receptor (beta chain) was sequenced during a study of cytomegalovirus exposure and HLA in healthy donors. The PCR had 60 Vbeta and 13 Jbeta primers. The protocol was immunoSEQ multiplex PCR, while the TCRdb copy is restricted to in-frame clones and leaves out a portion. The repertoire holds roughly 150,000 clones, with 70% to 90% as singletons. Study-wide points: Excluded were some V segments that proved indistinguishable, including TRBV6-2 and TRBV6-3. It was reported that TCR beta sequences correctly inferred the HLA-A and HLA-B alleles for most subjects. The CMV antigen specificity of a few CMV-associated chains was confirmed through in vitro analysis.

The CDR3 sequence is 15 residues long. Germline loops: CDR1 MNHEY, CDR2 SMNVEV (reference sequence). After removal of 5 bases from V and 2 bases from J, the junction contained 5 bases not matched to a gene. Points on this clone: Its antigen is currently unknown.

The sample consisted of PBMCs. The source is a man in his thirties or forties in good health and CMV-seropositive. The V gene is TRBV27, the J gene TRBJ2-3; 9 nucleotides agree with TRBD1. The CDR3 DNA reads as TGTGCCAGCAGTAACGGACAGGGGACCACAGATACGCAGTATTTT. It translates to CASSNGQGTTDTQYF.